This TCR beta chain was sequenced for a study of cytotoxic CD8 clonotypes in ibrutinib-treated CLL. Overall study context: Partial responses numbered about 25 and complete responses 2; after a median about 68 months, about 14 stayed remitted and around 12 progressed.

The CDR3 is 16 residues long. J lost 4 bases, V lost 4 bases, and 9 bases had no gene match. Germline V gene sequence: CDR1 SEHNR, CDR2 FQNEAQ (reference sequence). The data were produced by immunoSEQ multiplex PCR, yet TCRdb's version contains in-frame clones alone and is incomplete. The sample lists some 200,000 clones, 75% to 80% occurring once. The sequence came from a human donor with chronic lymphocytic leukemia. The sample here was PBMCs, taken after 12 months of ibrutinib treatment. The chain carries TRBV7-9 and TRBJ2-1; 8 bases agree with TRBD2. The CDR3 spells CASSSMRGASYNEQFF. CDR3 sequence (DNA): TGTGCCAGCAGCTCAATGCGGGGGGCCTCGTACAATGAGCAGTTCTTC.